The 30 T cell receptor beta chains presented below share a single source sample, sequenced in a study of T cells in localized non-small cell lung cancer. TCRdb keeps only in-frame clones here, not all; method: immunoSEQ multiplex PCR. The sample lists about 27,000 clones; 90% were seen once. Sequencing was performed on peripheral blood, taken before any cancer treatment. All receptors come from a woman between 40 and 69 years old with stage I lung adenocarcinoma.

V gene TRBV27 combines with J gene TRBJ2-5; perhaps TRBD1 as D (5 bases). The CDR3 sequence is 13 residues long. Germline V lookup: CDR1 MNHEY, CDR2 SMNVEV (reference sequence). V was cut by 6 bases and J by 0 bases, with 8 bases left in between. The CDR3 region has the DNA TGTGCCAGCAGATCAGGGTACCAAGAGACCCAGTACTTC. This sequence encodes CASRSGYQETQYF.

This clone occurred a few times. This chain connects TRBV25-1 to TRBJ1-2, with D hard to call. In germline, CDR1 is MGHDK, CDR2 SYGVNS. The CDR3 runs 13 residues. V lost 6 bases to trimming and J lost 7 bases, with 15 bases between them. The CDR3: CASSLEGFGGYTF. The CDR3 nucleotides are TGTGCCAGCAGCTTAGAGGGATTTGGTGGCTACACCTTC.

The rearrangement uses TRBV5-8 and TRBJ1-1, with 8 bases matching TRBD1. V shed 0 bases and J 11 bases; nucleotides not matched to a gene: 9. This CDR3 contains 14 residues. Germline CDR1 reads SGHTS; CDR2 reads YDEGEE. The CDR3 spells CASSLDGQGLSAFF. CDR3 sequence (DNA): TGTGCCAGCAGCTTGGATGGACAGGGCCTGTCGGCTTTCTTT.

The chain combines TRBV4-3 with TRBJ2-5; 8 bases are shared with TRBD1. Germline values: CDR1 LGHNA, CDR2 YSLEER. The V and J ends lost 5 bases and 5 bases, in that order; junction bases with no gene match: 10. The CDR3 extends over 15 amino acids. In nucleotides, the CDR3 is TGCGCCAGCAGCTTGAGGCAGGGGGCGCTTGAGACCCAGTACTTC. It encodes CASSLRQGALETQYF.

DNA of the CDR3: TGTGCCAGCAGTAATACAGGGGTGAACACTGAAGCTTTCTTT. It specifies CASSNTGVNTEAFF. This rearrangement joins TRBV28 to TRBJ1-1; 7 bases line up with TRBD1. Per germline, CDR1 MDHEN and CDR2 SYDVKM. This CDR3 has 14 residues. The V gene end was trimmed by 5 bases and the J gene end by 0 bases; junction bases not matched to a gene: 3.

CDR3 sequence reads: CSAQTGDTQYF. The CDR3 bases are TGCAGTGCTCAGACAGGAGATACGCAGTATTTT. This chain links TRBV20-1 with TRBJ2-3, with D possibly matching TRBD1 (6 bases). The CDR3 is made up of 11 amino acids. CDR1 and CDR2 (germline): DFQATT, SNEGSKA (reference sequence). V shed 5 bases and J shed 5 bases, with 8 bases lying between them.

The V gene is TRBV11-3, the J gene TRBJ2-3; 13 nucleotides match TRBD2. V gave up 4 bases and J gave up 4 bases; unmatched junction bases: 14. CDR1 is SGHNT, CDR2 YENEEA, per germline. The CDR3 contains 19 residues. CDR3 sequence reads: CASSSPRRTSGSRADTQYF. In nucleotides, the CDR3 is TGTGCCAGCAGCTCACCTCGGAGGACTAGCGGGAGTAGGGCAGATACGCAGTATTTT. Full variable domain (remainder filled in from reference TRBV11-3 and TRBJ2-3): EAGVVQSPRYKIIEKKQPVAFWCNPISGHNTLYWYLQNLGQGPELLIRYENEEAVDDSQLPKDRFSAERLKGVDSTLKIQPAELGDSAVYLCASSSPRRTSGSRADTQYFGPGTRLTVL.

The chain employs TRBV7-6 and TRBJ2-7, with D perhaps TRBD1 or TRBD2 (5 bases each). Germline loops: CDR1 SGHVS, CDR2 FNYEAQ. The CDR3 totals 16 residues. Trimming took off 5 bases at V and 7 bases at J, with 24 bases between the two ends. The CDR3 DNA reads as TGTGCCAGCAGCCCCCCTTCCTGGGACGGGAAAGGGGAGCAGTACTTC. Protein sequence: CASSPPSWDGKGEQYF.

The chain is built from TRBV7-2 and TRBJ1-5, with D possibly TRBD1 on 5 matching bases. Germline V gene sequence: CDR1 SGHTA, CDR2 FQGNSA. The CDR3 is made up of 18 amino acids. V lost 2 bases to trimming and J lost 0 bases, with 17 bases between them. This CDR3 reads CASSLQGGDPNSNQPQHF. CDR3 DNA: TGTGCCAGCAGCTTACAGGGAGGTGACCCGAATAGCAATCAGCCCCAGCATTTT.

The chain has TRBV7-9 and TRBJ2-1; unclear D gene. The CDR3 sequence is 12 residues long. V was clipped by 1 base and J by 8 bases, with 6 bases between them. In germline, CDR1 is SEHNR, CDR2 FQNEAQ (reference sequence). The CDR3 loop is CASSLDVDEQFF. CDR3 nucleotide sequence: TGTGCCAGCAGCTTAGACGTGGATGAGCAGTTCTTC.

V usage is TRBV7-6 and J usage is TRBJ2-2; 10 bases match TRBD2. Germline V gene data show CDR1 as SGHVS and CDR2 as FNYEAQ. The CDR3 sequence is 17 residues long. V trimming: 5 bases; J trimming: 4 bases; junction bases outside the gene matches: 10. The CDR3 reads CASSPNPGLAFTGELFF. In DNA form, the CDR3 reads TGTGCCAGCAGCCCCAATCCGGGACTAGCGTTCACCGGGGAGCTGTTTTTT.

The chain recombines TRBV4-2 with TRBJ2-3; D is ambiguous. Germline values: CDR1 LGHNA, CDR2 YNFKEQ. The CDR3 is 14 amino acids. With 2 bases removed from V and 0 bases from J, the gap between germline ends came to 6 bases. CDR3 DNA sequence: TGTGCCAGCAGCCAATTCTCTAGCACAGATACGCAGTATTTT. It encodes CASSQFSSTDTQYF.

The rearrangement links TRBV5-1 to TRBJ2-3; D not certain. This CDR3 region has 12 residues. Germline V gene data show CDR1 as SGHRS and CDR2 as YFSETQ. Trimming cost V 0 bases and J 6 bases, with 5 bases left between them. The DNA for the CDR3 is TGCGCCAGCAGCTTGGCAGCTGATACGCAGTATTTT. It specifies CASSLAADTQYF.

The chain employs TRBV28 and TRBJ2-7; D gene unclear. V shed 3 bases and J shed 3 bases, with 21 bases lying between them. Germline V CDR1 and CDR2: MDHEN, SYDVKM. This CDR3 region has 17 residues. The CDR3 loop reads CASSFGDFRQVGYEQYF. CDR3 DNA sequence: TGTGCCAGCAGTTTTGGCGACTTTAGGCAGGTTGGCTACGAGCAGTACTTC.

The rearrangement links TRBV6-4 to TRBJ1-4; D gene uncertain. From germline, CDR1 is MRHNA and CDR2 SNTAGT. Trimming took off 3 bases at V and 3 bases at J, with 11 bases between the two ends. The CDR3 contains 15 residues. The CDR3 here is CASSDFGGANEKLFF. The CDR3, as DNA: TGTGCCAGCAGTGATTTCGGTGGAGCTAATGAAAAACTGTTTTTT.

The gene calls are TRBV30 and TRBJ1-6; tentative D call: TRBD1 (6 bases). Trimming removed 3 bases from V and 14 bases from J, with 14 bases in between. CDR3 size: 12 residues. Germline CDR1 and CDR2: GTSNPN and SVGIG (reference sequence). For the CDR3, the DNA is TGTGCCTGGAGACAGGGAGTTTCTTCCCTCCACTTT. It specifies CAWRQGVSSLHF.

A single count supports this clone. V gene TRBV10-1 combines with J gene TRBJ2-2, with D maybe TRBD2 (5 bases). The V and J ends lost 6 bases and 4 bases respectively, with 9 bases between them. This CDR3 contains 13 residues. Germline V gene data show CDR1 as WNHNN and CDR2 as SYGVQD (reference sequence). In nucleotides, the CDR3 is TGCGCCAGCAGGCCTGAGGGCACCGGGGAGCTGTTTTTT. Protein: CASRPEGTGELFF.

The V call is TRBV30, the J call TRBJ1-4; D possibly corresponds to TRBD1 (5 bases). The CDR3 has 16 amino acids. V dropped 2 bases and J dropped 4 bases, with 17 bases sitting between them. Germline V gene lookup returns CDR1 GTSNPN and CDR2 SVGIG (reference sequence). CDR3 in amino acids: CAWSPRTRIGNEKLFF. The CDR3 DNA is TGTGCCTGGAGTCCCCGGACACGGATTGGTAATGAAAAACTGTTTTTT.

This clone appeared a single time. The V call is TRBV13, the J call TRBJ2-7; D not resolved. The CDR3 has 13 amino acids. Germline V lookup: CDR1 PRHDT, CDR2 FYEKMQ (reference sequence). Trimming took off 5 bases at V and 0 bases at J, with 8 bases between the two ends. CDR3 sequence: CASSQQSSYEQYF. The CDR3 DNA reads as TGTGCCAGCAGCCAACAGAGCTCCTACGAGCAGTACTTC.

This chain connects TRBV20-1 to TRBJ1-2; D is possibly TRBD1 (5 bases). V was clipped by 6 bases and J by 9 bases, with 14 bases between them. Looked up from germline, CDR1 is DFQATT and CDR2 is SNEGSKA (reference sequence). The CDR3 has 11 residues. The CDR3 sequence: CSAAREGRYTF. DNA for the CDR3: TGCAGTGCGGCCAGGGAGGGACGCTACACCTTC.

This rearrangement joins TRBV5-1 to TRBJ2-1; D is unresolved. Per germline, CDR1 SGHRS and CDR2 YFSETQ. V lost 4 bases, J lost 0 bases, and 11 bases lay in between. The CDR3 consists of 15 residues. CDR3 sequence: CASSPLMYSYNEQFF. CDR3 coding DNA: TGCGCCAGCAGCCCCCTTATGTACTCCTACAATGAGCAGTTCTTC.

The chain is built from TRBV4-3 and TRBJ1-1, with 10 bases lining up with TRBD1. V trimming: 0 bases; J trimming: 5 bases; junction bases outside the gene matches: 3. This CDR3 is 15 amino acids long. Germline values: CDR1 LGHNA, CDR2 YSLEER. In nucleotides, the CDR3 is TGCGCCAGCAGCCAAGATTGGGGACAGGGGACTGAAGCTTTCTTT. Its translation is CASSQDWGQGTEAFF.

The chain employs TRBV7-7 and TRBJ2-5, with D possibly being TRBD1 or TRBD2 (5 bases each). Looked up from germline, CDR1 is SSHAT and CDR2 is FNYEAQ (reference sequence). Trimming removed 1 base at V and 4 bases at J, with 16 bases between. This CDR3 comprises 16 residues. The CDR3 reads CASSLVSGLAGETQYF. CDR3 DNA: TGTGCCAGCAGCTTAGTTTCGGGGCTGGCCGGAGAGACCCAGTACTTC.

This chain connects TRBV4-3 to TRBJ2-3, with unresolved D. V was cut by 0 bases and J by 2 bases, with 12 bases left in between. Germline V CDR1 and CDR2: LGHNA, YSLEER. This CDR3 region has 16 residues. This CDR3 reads CASSQDLMGITDTQYF. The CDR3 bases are TGCGCCAGCAGCCAAGATCTAATGGGGATCACAGATACGCAGTATTTT.

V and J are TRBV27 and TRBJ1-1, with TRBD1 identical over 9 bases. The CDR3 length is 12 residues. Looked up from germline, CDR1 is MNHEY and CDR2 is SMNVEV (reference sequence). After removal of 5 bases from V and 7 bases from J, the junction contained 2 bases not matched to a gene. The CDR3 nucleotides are TGTGCCAGCAGTCCGGGACAGGGTGAAGCTTTCTTT. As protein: CASSPGQGEAFF.

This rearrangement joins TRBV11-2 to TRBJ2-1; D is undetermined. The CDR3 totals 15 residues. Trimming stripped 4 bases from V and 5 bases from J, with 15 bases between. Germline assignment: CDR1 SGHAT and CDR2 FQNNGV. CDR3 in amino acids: CASSSLVAANNEQFF. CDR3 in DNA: TGTGCCAGCAGCTCGCTAGTCGCGGCAAACAATGAGCAGTTCTTC.

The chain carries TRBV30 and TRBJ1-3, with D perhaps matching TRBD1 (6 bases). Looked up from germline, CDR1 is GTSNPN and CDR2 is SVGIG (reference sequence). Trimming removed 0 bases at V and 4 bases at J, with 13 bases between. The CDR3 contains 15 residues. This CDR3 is CAWSVIGGSGNTIYF. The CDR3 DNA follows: TGTGCCTGGAGTGTAATAGGGGGATCCGGAAACACCATATATTTT.

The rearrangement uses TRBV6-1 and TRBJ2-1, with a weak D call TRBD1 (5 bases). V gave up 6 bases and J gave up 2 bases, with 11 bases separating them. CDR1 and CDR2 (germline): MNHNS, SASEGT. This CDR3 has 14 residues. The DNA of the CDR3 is TGTGCCAGCAGGGGGCAGCTCCCCTACAATGAGCAGTTCTTC. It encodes CASRGQLPYNEQFF.

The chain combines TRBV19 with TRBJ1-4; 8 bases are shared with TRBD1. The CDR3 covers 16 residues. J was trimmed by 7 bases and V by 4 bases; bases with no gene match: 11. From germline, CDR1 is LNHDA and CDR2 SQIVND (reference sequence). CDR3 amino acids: CASSKRQGNPGEKLFF. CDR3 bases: TGTGCCAGTAGTAAAAGACAGGGGAACCCAGGTGAAAAACTGTTTTTT.

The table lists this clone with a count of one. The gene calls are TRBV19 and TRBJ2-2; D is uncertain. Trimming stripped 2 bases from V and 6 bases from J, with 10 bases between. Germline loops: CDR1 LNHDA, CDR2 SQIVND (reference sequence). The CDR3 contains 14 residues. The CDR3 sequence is CASSIRRAAGELFF. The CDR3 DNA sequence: TGTGCCAGTAGTATACGAAGGGCTGCCGGGGAGCTGTTTTTT. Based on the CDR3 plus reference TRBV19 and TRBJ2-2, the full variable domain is DGGITQSPKYLFRKEGQNVTLSCEQNLNHDAMYWYRQDPGQGLRLIYYSQIVNDFQKGDIAEGYSVSREKKESFPLTVTSAQKNPTAFYLCASSIRRAAGELFFGEGSRLTVL.